This TCR beta chain originates from a study of breast tumors, draining lymph nodes, adjacent tissues. Study conclusions and caveats: Most tumor T cells seemingly derive from lymph node, then expand in tumor. Compared with lymph nodes, tumors were less diverse; compared with nontumor tissue, more. The lymph node origin of tumor T cells was framed as consistent with a hypothesis, not demonstrated. Luminal-like breast cancer showed significantly higher tumor–nontumor repertoire similarity than basal-like.

This CDR3 region has 13 residues. Germline-derived CDR1 and CDR2 are SGHVS and FNYEAQ. With 5 bases removed from V and 4 bases from J, the gap between germline ends came to 10 bases. TCRdb re-derived calls from the multiplex PCR reads in MiXCR, one entry per CDR3 protein. Counted here are fewer than 150,000 distinct CDR3 sequences, less than 25% occurring once; the ten biggest clones make up 2% to 2.5%. Breast cancer patients provided tissue from their axillary draining lymph nodes. This clonotype was counted many times. The target antigen is unknown. This receptor was obtained from a female donor with breast cancer. Some clones in this sample may be carry-over from other donors' samples. The chain couples TRBV7-6 to TRBJ2-3; unclear D gene. Sample: axillary lymph node tissue. The CDR3, as DNA: TGTGCCAGCAGCCCTTCGGGCCCAGATACGCAGTATTTT. Residues: CASSPSGPDTQYF. Full variable domain (rest looked up from reference TRBV7-6 and TRBJ2-3): GAGVSQSPRYKVTKRGQDVALRCDPISGHVSLYWYRQALGQGPEFLTYFNYEAQQDKSGLPNDRFSAERPEGSISTLTIQRTEQRDSAMYRCASSPSGPDTQYFGPGTRLTVL.